This TCR beta chain stems from a study of OX40 agonist ivuxolimab in advanced cancers. The J segment lost 3 bases and the V segment lost 9 bases, leaving 4 bases of the junction unmatched. Germline CDR1 is LNHDA and CDR2 is SQIVND (reference sequence). This CDR3 has 14 residues. About this clone: The antigen remains unidentified. The same CDR3 arises from other DNA sequences in this sample as well.

With autoimmune disease history or systemic immunosuppression, patients were excluded. Study-wide results and limits: Circulating CD4+ and CD8+ T cells showed clonal expansion by week 6 at 0.1 to 3.0 mg/kg. Part of the nonresponder group also had normalized T-cell clonal expansion that was low.

This table comes from immunoSEQ multiplex PCR, and its TCRdb copy is limited to in-frame clones, with some not included. The data hold just under 95,000 clones, with around 86% observed a single time. The clonotype was recovered from an adult with an advanced solid tumor such as melanoma, head and neck, liver or kidney cancer. V and J are TRBV19 and TRBJ1-5, with TRBD1 identical over 11 bases. The sequenced sample was CD4+ or CD8+ T cells sorted from blood, obtained in a trial of the OX40 agonist ivuxolimab. The CDR3 bases are TGTGCCAGCAGGGACAGGGGGAACAATCAGCCCCAGCATTTT. The encoded protein is CASRDRGNNQPQHF.